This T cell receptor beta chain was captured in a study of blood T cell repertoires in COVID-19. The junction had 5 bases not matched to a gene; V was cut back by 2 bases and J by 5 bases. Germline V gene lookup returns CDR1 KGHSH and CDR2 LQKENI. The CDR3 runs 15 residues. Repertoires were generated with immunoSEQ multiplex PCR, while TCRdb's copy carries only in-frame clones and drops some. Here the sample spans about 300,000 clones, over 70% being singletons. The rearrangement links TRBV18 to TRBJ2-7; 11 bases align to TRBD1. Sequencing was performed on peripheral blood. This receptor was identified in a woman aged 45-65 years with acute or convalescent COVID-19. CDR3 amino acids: CASSPGQGAWNEQYF. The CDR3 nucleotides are TGTGCCAGCTCACCAGGACAGGGGGCATGGAACGAGCAGTACTTC.